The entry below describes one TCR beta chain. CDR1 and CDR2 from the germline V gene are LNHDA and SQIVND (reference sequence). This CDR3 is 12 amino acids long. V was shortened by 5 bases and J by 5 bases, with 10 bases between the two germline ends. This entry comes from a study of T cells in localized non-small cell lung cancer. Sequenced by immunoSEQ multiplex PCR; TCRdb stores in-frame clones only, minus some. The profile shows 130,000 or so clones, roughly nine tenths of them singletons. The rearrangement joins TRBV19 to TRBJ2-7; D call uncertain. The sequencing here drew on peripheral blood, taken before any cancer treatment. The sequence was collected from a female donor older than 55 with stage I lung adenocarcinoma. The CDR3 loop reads CASSPGGNEQYF. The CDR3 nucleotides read TGTGCCAGTAGTCCCGGTGGAAACGAGCAGTACTTC.